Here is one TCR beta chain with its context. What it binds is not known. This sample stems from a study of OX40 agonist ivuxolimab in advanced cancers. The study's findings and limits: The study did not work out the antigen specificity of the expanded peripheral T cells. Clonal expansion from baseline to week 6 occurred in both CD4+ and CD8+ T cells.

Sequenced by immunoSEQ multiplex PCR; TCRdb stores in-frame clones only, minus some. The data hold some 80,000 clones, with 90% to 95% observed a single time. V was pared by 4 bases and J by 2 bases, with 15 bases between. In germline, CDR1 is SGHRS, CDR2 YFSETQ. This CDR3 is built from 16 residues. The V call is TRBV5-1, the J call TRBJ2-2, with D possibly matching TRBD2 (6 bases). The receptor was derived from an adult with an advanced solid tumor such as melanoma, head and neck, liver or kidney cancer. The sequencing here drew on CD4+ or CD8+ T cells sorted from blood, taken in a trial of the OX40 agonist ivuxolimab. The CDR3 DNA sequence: TGCGCCAGCAGCAGCCGGGACTCTCCCAACACCGGGGAGCTGTTTTTT. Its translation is CASSSRDSPNTGELFF.